The sample holds many counts of the clone carrying this T cell receptor beta chain. TCRdb processed the 5' RACE reads anew with MiXCR; each CDR3 protein has one entry. The sample carries 10,000 to 13,000 distinct CDR3 sequences, roughly 18% recorded once. CDR3 length equals 15 residues. Looked up from germline, CDR1 is DFQATT and CDR2 is SNEGSKA (reference sequence). The germline V and J ends were trimmed by 1 base and 1 base, with 12 bases remaining between them. Tregs were sorted as CD4+CD25+CD127-/low cells. The sample taken for sequencing was Tregs sorted from a lymph node. The chain is built from TRBV20-1 and TRBJ2-3; the D is unclear. This sequence originates from a female donor with breast cancer. The CDR3 is CSARGTLTRTDTQYF. In DNA, the CDR3 is TGCAGTGCTAGAGGAACCCTGACACGCACAGATACGCAGTATTTT.